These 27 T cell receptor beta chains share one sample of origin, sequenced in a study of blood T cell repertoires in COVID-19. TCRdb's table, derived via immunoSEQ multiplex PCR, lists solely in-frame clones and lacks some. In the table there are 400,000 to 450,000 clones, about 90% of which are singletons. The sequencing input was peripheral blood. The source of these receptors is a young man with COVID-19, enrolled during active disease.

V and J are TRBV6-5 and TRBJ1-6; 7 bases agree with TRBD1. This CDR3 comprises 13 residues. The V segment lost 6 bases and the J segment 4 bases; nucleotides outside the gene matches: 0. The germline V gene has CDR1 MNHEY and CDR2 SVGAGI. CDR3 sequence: CASRQGYNSPLHF. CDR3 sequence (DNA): TGTGCCAGCAGACAGGGGTATAATTCACCCCTCCACTTT.

The CDR3: CSAFSTGELFF. The CDR3 DNA reads TGCAGTGCCTTTAGCACCGGGGAGCTGTTTTTT. The chain recombines TRBV20-1 with TRBJ2-2; D remains ambiguous. The CDR3 totals 11 residues. Looked up from germline, CDR1 is DFQATT and CDR2 is SNEGSKA (reference sequence). V lost 6 bases to trimming and J lost 4 bases, with 6 bases between them.

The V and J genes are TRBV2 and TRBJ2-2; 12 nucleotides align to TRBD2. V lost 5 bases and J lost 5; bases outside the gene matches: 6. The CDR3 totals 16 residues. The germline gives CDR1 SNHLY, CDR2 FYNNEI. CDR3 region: CASSSLAGGPTGELFF. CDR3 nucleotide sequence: TGTGCCAGCAGTTCTCTAGCGGGGGGGCCGACCGGGGAGCTGTTTTTT. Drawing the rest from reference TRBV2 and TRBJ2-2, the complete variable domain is EPEVTQTPSHQVTQMGQEVILRCVPISNHLYFYWYRQILGQKVEFLVSFYNNEISEKSEIFDDQFSVERPDGSNFTLKIRSTKLEDSAMYFCASSSLAGGPTGELFFGEGSRLTVL.

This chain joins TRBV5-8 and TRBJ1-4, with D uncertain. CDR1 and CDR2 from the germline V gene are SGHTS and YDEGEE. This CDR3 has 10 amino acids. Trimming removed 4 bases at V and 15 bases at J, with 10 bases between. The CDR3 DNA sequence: TGTGCCAGCAGCCAACGGCGGGTGTTTTTT. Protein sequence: CASSQRRVFF. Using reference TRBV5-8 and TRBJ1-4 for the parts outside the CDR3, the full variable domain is EAGVTQSPTHLIKTRGQQATLRCSPISGHTSVYWYQQALGLGLQFLLWYDEGEERNRGNFPPRFSGRQFPNYSSELNVNALELEDSALYLCASSQRRVFFGSGTQLSVL.

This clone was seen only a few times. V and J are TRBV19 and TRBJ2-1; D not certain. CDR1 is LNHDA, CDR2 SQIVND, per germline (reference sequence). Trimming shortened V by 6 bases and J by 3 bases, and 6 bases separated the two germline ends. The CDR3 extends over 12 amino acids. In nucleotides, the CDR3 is TGTGCCAGTAGCGACAACTACAATGAGCAGTTCTTC. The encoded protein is CASSDNYNEQFF. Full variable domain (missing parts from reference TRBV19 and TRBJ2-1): DGGITQSPKYLFRKEGQNVTLSCEQNLNHDAMYWYRQDPGQGLRLIYYSQIVNDFQKGDIAEGYSVSREKKESFPLTVTSAQKNPTAFYLCASSDNYNEQFFGPGTRLTVL.

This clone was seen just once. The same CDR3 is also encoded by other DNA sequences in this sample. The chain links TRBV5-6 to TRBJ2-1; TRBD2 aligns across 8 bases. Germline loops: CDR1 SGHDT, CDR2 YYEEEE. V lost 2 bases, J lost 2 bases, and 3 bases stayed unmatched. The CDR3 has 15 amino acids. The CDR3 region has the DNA TGTGCCAGCAGCTTCCGGGGGGGCACCTACAATGAGCAGTTCTTC. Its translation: CASSFRGGTYNEQFF.

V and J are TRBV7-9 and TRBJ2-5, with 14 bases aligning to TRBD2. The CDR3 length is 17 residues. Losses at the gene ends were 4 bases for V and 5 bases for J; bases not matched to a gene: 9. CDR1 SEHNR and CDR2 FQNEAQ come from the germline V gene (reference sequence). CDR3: CASSSGLAGVVEETQYF. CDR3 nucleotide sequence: TGTGCCAGCAGCTCGGGACTAGCGGGAGTAGTAGAGGAGACCCAGTACTTC.

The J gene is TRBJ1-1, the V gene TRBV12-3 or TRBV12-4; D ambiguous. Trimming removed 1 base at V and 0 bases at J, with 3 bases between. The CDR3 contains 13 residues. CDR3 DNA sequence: TGTGCCAGCAGTTTAGTCATGAACACTGAAGCTTTCTTT. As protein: CASSLVMNTEAFF.

The CDR3 loop is CASGSLTSGRNEQFF. The CDR3 nucleotides are TGTGCTAGTGGTTCCCTGACTAGCGGGAGGAATGAGCAGTTCTTC. The J gene is TRBJ2-1, the V gene TRBV12-5; 13 positions match TRBD2. The CDR3 has 15 residues. After removal of 4 bases from V and 7 bases from J, the junction contained 4 bases not matched to a gene. The germline CDR1 and CDR2 sequences are LGHNT and FRNRAP.

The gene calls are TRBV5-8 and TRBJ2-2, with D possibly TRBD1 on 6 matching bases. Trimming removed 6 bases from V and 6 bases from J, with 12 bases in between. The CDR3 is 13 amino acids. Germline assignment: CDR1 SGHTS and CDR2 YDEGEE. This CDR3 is CASINRVAGELFF. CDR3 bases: TGTGCCAGCATCAACAGGGTAGCCGGGGAGCTGTTTTTT.

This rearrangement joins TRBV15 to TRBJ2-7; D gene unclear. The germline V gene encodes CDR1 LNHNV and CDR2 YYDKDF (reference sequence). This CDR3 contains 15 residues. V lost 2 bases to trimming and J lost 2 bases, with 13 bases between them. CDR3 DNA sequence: TGTGCCACCAGCAGAAACCCCACAGTTCCCTACGAGCAGTACTTC. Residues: CATSRNPTVPYEQYF.

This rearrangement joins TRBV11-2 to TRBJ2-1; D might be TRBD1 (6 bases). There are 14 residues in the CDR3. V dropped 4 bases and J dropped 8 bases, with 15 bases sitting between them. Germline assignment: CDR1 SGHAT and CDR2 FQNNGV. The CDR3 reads CASSSEQGSDEQFF. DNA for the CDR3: TGTGCCAGCAGCTCCGAACAGGGTAGCGATGAGCAGTTCTTC. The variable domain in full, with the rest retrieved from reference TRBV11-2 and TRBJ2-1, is EAGVAQSPRYKIIEKRQSVAFWCNPISGHATLYWYQQILGQGPKLLIQFQNNGVVDDSQLPKDRFSAERLKGVDSTLKIQPAKLEDSAVYLCASSSEQGSDEQFFGPGTRLTVL.

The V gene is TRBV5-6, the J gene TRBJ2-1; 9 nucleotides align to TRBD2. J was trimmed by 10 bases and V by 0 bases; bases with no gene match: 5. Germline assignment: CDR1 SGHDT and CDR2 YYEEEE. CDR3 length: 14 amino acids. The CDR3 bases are TGTGCCAGCAGCTTGGCAGTAGCGGGAGACGAGCAGTTCTTC. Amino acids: CASSLAVAGDEQFF.

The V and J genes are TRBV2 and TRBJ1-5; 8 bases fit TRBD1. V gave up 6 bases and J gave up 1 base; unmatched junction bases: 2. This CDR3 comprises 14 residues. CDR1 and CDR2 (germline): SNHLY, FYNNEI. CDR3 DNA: TGTGCCAGCAGGGACAGGGTGAGCAATCAGCCCCAGCATTTT. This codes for CASRDRVSNQPQHF.

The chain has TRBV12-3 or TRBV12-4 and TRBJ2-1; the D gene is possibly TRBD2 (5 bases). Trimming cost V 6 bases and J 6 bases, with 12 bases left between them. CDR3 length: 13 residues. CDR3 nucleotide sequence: TGTGCCAGCAGCATCGGACTCCGCAATGAGCAGTTCTTC. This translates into CASSIGLRNEQFF.

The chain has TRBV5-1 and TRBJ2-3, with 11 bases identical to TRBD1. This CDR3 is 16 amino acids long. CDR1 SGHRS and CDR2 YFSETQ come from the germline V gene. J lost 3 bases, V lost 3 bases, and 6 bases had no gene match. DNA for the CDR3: TGCGCCAGCAGCTACCGAGGACAGGGGGCAACAGATACGCAGTATTTT. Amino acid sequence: CASSYRGQGATDTQYF. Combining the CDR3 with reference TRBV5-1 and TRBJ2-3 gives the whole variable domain KAGVTQTPRYLIKTRGQQVTLSCSPISGHRSVSWYQQTPGQGLQFLFEYFSETQRNKGNFPGRFSGRQFSNSRSEMNVSTLELGDSALYLCASSYRGQGATDTQYFGPGTRLTVL.

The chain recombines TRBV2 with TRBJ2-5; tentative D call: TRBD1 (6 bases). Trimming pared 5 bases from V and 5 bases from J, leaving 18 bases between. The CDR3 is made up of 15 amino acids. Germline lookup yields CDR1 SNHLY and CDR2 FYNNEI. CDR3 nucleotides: TGTGCCAGCAGTAATAACAGGGAAGGGGGTGAGACCCAGTACTTC. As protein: CASSNNREGGETQYF.

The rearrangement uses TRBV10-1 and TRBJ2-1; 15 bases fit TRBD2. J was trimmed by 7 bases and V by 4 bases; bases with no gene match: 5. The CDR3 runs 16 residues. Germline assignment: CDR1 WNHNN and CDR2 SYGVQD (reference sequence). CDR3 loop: CASSGTSGRARNEQFF. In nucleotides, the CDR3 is TGCGCCAGCAGTGGGACTAGCGGGAGGGCCAGGAATGAGCAGTTCTTC.

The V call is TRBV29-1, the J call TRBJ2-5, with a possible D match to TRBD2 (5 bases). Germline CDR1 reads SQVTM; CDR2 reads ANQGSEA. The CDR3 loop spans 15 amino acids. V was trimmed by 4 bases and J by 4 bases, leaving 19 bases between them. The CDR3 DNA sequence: TGCAGCGTTGGAACTAGTCTTGTACCCACAGAGACCCAGTACTTC. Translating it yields CSVGTSLVPTETQYF.

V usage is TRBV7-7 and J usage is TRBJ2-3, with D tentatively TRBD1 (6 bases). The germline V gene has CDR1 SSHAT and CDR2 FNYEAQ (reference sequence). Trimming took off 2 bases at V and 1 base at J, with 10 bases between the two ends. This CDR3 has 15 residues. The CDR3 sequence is CASSLTGLGTDTQYF. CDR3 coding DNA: TGTGCCAGCAGCTTAACAGGGTTGGGCACAGATACGCAGTATTTT.

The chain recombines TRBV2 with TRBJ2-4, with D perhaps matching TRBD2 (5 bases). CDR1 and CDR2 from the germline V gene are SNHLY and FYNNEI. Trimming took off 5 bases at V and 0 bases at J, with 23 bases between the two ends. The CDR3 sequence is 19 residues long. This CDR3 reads CASSPVPGNKGLAKNIQYF. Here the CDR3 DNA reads TGTGCCAGCAGTCCTGTACCCGGGAATAAAGGCCTAGCCAAAAACATTCAGTACTTC.

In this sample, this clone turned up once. In nucleotides, the CDR3 is TGTGCCAGCAGGAGAGTTATCAATCAGCCCCAGCATTTT. Protein product: CASRRVINQPQHF. The V gene is TRBV2, the J gene TRBJ1-5, with D hard to call. Trimming took 6 bases from V and 3 from J, leaving 9 bases between them. There are 13 residues in the CDR3. CDR1 and CDR2 (germline): SNHLY, FYNNEI. Supplemented by reference TRBV2 and TRBJ1-5, the full variable domain reads EPEVTQTPSHQVTQMGQEVILRCVPISNHLYFYWYRQILGQKVEFLVSFYNNEISEKSEIFDDQFSVERPDGSNFTLKIRSTKLEDSAMYFCASRRVINQPQHFGDGTRLSIL.

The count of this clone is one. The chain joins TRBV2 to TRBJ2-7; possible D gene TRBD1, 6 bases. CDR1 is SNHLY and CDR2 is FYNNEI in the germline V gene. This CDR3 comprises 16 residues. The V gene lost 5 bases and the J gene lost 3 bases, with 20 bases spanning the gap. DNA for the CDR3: TGTGCCAGCAGTCCCCGACAGGTCTCCATTTACTACGAGCAGTACTTC. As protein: CASSPRQVSIYYEQYF.

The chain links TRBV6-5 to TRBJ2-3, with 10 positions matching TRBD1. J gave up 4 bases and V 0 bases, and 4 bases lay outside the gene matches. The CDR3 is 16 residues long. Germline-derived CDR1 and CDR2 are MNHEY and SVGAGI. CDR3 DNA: TGTGCCAGCAGTTACTCGACAGGGGGCAGTGCAGATACGCAGTATTTT. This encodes CASSYSTGGSADTQYF.

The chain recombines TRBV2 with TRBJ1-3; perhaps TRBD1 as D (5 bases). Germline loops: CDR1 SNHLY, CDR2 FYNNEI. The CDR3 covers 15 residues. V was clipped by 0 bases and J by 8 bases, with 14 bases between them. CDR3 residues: CASSEAPRPGDTIYF. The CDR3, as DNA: TGTGCCAGCAGTGAAGCGCCGCGTCCGGGGGACACCATATATTTT.

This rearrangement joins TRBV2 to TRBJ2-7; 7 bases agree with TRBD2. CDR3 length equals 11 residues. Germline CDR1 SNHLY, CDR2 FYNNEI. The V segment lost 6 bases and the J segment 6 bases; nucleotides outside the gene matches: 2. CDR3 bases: TGTGCCAGCAGCGGGAGGACCGAGCAGTACTTC. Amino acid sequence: CASSGRTEQYF.

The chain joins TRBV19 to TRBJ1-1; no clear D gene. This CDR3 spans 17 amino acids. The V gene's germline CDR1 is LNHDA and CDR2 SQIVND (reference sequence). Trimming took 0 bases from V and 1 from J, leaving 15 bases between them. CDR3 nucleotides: TGTGCCAGTAGTATAGATGGGCAGGTCGGTGGGAACACTGAAGCTTTCTTT. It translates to CASSIDGQVGGNTEAFF.